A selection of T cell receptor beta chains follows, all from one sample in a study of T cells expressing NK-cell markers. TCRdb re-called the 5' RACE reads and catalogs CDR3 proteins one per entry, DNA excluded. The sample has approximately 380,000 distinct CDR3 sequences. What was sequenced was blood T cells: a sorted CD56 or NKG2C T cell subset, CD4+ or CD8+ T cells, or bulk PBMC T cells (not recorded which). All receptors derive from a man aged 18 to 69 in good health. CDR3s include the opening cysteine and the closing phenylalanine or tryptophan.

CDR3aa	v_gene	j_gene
CSARVPNPLAGGNKETQYF	TRBV20-1	TRBJ2-5
CASSAYSGSNNEQFF	TRBV6-1	TRBJ2-1
CASSINRAKNIQYF	TRBV19	TRBJ2-4
CASSPRRKGETQYF	TRBV27	TRBJ2-5
CASSERSGGAKNIQYF	TRBV9	TRBJ2-4
CASSFKPSYEQYF	TRBV27	TRBJ2-7
CASSQGSGGIDNEQFF	TRBV3-1	TRBJ2-1
CASSYWGQHQETQYF	TRBV6-2/TRBV6-3	TRBJ2-5
CASSQPLRGETQYF	TRBV4-1	TRBJ2-5
CASSLGTGSNQPQHF	TRBV7-9	TRBJ1-5
CASSSTGRGHNEQFF	TRBV7-8	TRBJ2-1